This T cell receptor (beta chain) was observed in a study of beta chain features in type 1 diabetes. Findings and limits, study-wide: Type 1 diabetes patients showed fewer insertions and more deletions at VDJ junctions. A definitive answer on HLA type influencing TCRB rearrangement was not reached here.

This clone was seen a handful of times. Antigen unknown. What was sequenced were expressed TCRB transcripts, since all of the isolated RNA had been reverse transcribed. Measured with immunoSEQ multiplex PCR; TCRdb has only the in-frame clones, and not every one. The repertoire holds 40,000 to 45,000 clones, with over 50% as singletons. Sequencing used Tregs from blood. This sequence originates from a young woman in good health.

The CDR3 DNA follows: TGTGCCAGCAGCGCCCACAGGACTAGCGGGAAAGGAGTCAACCAAGAGACCCAGTACTTC. It yields the protein CASSAHRTSGKGVNQETQYF. V and J are TRBV9 and TRBJ2-5, with 12 bases that match TRBD2. The CDR3 runs to 20 residues. Germline V CDR1 and CDR2: SGDLS, YYNGEE. V lost 3 bases to trimming and J lost 0 bases; unmatched junction nucleotides: 15.